These 26 T cell receptor beta chains came from one sample sequenced in a study of stem cell transplantation in POMP-related autoinflammatory disease. The assay was immunoSEQ multiplex PCR, and TCRdb's table has in-frame clones only and misses some. Here the sample spans some 69,000 clones, approximately 90% being singletons. The sequences come from CD4+ T cells from PBMCs, collected after stem cell transplantation. The receptor source for this set is a human patient with POMP-related autoinflammation and immune dysregulation (PRAID). A share of the T cells may be of graft donor origin.

The V call is TRBV7-8, the J call TRBJ2-3; 11 nucleotides agree with TRBD2. V lost 3 bases to trimming and J lost 1 base; unmatched junction nucleotides: 6. CDR1 and CDR2 from the germline V gene are SGHVS and FQNEAQ. CDR3 size: 17 residues. CDR3 in DNA: TGTGCCAGCAGCTTGCTTAGCGGGGGGGCAGGCACAGATACGCAGTATTTT. Translation gives CASSLLSGGAGTDTQYF.

V gene TRBV6-5 combines with J gene TRBJ2-5; D is possibly TRBD2 (6 bases). The V and J ends lost 4 bases and 3 bases respectively, with 18 bases between them. Germline V CDR1 and CDR2: MNHEY, SVGAGI. This CDR3 has 16 amino acids. The CDR3 loop reads CASSFLGGTDEETQYF. The CDR3 DNA reads TGTGCCAGCAGTTTCCTAGGCGGGACGGATGAAGAGACCCAGTACTTC.

This sequence joins TRBV28 and TRBJ1-1, with 9 nucleotides matching TRBD1. Germline V gives CDR1 MDHEN, CDR2 SYDVKM. Germline trimming cut 3 bases from V and 4 bases from J; bases unmatched to any gene: 3. This CDR3 contains 14 residues. The CDR3 loop reads CASSFGQGSTEAFF. CDR3 sequence (DNA): TGTGCCAGCAGTTTCGGACAGGGGAGCACTGAAGCTTTCTTT.

V usage is TRBV28 and J usage is TRBJ1-5, with TRBD1 as a possible D gene (5 bases). V lost 0 bases to trimming and J lost 5 bases, with 20 bases between them. Germline assignment: CDR1 MDHEN and CDR2 SYDVKM. This CDR3 spans 18 amino acids. In DNA, the CDR3 is TGTGCCAGCAGTTTATGGGACCTGGGCAGGGACCGCCATCAGCCCCAGCATTTT. Translating it yields CASSLWDLGRDRHQPQHF.

This chain joins TRBV6-2 or TRBV6-3 and TRBJ2-7, with 13 bases lining up with TRBD2. Per germline, CDR1 MNHEY and CDR2 SVGEGT. The V and J ends lost 2 bases and 0 bases, in that order; junction bases with no gene match: 7. CDR3 length: 18 residues. The CDR3 region has the DNA TGTGCCAGCAGTTACCCTCATGGACTAGCGGGAGTCTCCTACGAGCAGTACTTC. Translating gives CASSYPHGLAGVSYEQYF.

This clone was recorded only once. V usage is TRBV5-1 and J usage is TRBJ2-5; the D gene is possibly TRBD1 (5 bases). The CDR3 spans 15 residues. V was pared by 0 bases and J by 1 base, with 10 bases between. From germline, CDR1 is SGHRS and CDR2 YFSETQ. The CDR3 DNA follows: TGCGCCAGCAGCTTGGAGGCAGGGCGCCAAGAGACCCAGTACTTC. Encoded protein: CASSLEAGRQETQYF.

The gene calls are TRBV15 and TRBJ2-1; D unclear. This CDR3 region has 12 residues. CDR1 LNHNV and CDR2 YYDKDF come from the germline V gene (reference sequence). V shed 5 bases and J shed 9 bases, with 11 bases lying between them. The CDR3 DNA reads TGTGCCACCAGCCCCAGGATTGGTGAGCAGTTCTTC. It is translated as CATSPRIGEQFF.

The chain joins TRBV5-1 to TRBJ2-3, with TRBD2 as a possible D gene (6 bases). V was pared by 3 bases and J by 1 base, with 9 bases between. The CDR3 totals 14 residues. The V gene's germline CDR1 is SGHRS and CDR2 YFSETQ. This CDR3 reads CASSSTGGTDTQYF. CDR3 in DNA: TGCGCCAGCAGCTCCACGGGGGGCACAGATACGCAGTATTTT.

The genes are TRBV27 and TRBJ2-5; D tentatively fits TRBD1 or TRBD2 (5 bases each). The CDR3 contains 15 residues. CDR1 is MNHEY and CDR2 is SMNVEV in the germline V gene (reference sequence). V was clipped by 2 bases and J by 6 bases, with 16 bases between them. CDR3 in amino acids: CASSLGTTPGKTQYF. CDR3 coding DNA: TGTGCCAGCAGTTTAGGGACCACCCCTGGAAAGACCCAGTACTTC.

The chain is built from TRBV5-8 and TRBJ2-6, with D unresolved. Germline lookup yields CDR1 SGHTS and CDR2 YDEGEE. This CDR3 region has 18 residues. The V and J ends lost 0 bases and 0 bases respectively, with 13 bases between them. Here the CDR3 reads CASSLVRQALSGANVLTF. CDR3 DNA sequence: TGTGCCAGCAGCTTGGTTCGGCAGGCCCTCTCTGGGGCCAACGTCCTGACTTTC. Variable domain in full (rest from reference TRBV5-8 and TRBJ2-6): EAGVTQSPTHLIKTRGQQATLRCSPISGHTSVYWYQQALGLGLQFLLWYDEGEERNRGNFPPRFSGRQFPNYSSELNVNALELEDSALYLCASSLVRQALSGANVLTFGAGSRLTVL.

V is TRBV7-9 and J is TRBJ2-3; 11 nucleotides line up with TRBD2. This CDR3 is 17 amino acids long. CDR1 is SEHNR and CDR2 is FQNEAQ in the germline V gene (reference sequence). V shed 5 bases and J 7 bases; nucleotides not matched to a gene: 14. For the CDR3, the DNA is TGTGCCAGCAGCCCAGGAACCTGGACTAGCGGGTTTCATACGCAGTATTTT. Protein: CASSPGTWTSGFHTQYF. Based on the CDR3 plus reference TRBV7-9 and TRBJ2-3, the full variable domain is DTGVSQNPRHKITKRGQNVTFRCDPISEHNRLYWYRQTLGQGPEFLTYFQNEAQLEKSRLLSDRFSAERPKGSFSTLEIQRTEQGDSAMYLCASSPGTWTSGFHTQYFGPGTRLTVL.

The chain recombines TRBV28 with TRBJ2-3, with 7 positions matching TRBD2. The CDR3 length is 14 residues. Unmatched junction bases numbered 10, after V lost 7 bases and J lost 6 bases. Looked up from germline, CDR1 is MDHEN and CDR2 is SYDVKM. This CDR3 is CASTPSGGADTQYF. In DNA, the CDR3 is TGTGCCAGCACCCCTTCGGGAGGTGCGGATACGCAGTATTTT.

V is TRBV28 and J is TRBJ2-1, with 8 bases fitting TRBD2. The CDR3 spans 16 residues. Unmatched junction bases numbered 15, after V lost 5 bases and J lost 9 bases. From germline, CDR1 is MDHEN and CDR2 SYDVKM. The CDR3 DNA follows: TGTGCCAGCAGTCCACGCGGGAGGCTGAGGGCACTTGAGCAGTTCTTC. Translation: CASSPRGRLRALEQFF. Variable domain in full (rest from reference TRBV28 and TRBJ2-1): DVKVTQSSRYLVKRTGEKVFLECVQDMDHENMFWYRQDPGLGLRLIYFSYDVKMKEKGDIPEGYSVSREKKERFSLILESASTNQTSMYLCASSPRGRLRALEQFFGPGTRLTVL.

The V gene is TRBV30, the J gene TRBJ1-1; D not resolved. Germline values: CDR1 GTSNPN, CDR2 SVGIG (reference sequence). The V gene lost 1 base and the J gene lost 5 bases, with 11 bases spanning the gap. The CDR3 has 13 amino acids. The CDR3 is CAWSETGCTEAFF. The CDR3 DNA is TGTGCCTGGAGTGAAACGGGGTGTACTGAAGCTTTCTTT.

V is TRBV18 and J is TRBJ2-5; D remains ambiguous. CDR3 length: 13 residues. Germline values: CDR1 KGHSH, CDR2 LQKENI. Deletions cut 3 bases from V and 2 bases from J, with 7 bases between. Here the CDR3 reads CASSPGWQETQYF. The CDR3 bases are TGTGCCAGCTCACCGGGATGGCAAGAGACCCAGTACTTC.

This chain uses TRBV5-8 with TRBJ1-5; a possible D gene is TRBD1 (6 bases). The CDR3 totals 15 residues. The ends were cut back, 4 bases at V and 3 bases at J, with 14 bases in the middle. The germline V gene encodes CDR1 SGHTS and CDR2 YDEGEE. In nucleotides, the CDR3 is TGTGCCAGCAGCCGACGGGGGCCCTCCAATCAGCCCCAGCATTTT. The encoded protein is CASSRRGPSNQPQHF.

The chain combines TRBV6-5 with TRBJ2-7, with 7 bases aligning to TRBD1. Germline lookup yields CDR1 MNHEY and CDR2 SVGAGI. V dropped 2 bases and J dropped 0; count of bases not matched to a gene: 1. The CDR3 consists of 14 residues. The CDR3 DNA reads TGTGCCAGCAGTTACGGGACAGACTCCTACGAGCAGTACTTC. Translating gives CASSYGTDSYEQYF.

The chain links TRBV7-9 to TRBJ2-4, with D unresolved. Per germline, CDR1 SEHNR and CDR2 FQNEAQ (reference sequence). CDR3 length: 13 amino acids. Trimming removed 7 bases from V and 8 bases from J, with 15 bases in between. In DNA, the CDR3 is TGTGCCAGCACCTCTGACATCGTCGACATTCAGTACTTC. Its protein product is CASTSDIVDIQYF.

The chain joins TRBV5-1 to TRBJ1-4; 10 bases are a match to TRBD1. The length of the CDR3 is 14 residues. Per germline, CDR1 SGHRS and CDR2 YFSETQ. Unmatched junction bases numbered 2, after V lost 3 bases and J lost 6 bases. The CDR3 sequence is CASSSGQGHEKLFF. The CDR3 bases are TGCGCCAGCAGCTCGGGACAGGGGCATGAAAAACTGTTTTTT.

The rearrangement joins TRBV6-5 to TRBJ1-1; weak D call: TRBD1 (5 bases). This CDR3 is built from 14 residues. V was shortened by 6 bases and J by 6 bases, with 17 bases between the two germline ends. Germline V gives CDR1 MNHEY, CDR2 SVGAGI. The DNA of the CDR3 is TGTGCCAGCAGAGGCCGGGACGCAGACGCTGAAGCTTTCTTT. Protein sequence: CASRGRDADAEAFF.

The chain recombines TRBV2 with TRBJ1-2, with D possibly TRBD1 on 5 matching bases. Germline lookup yields CDR1 SNHLY and CDR2 FYNNEI. CDR3 length: 14 amino acids. The V end was cut by 3 bases, the J end by 1 base, with 9 bases between. CDR3: CASSDRALNYGYTF. In DNA, the CDR3 is TGTGCCAGCAGTGACAGGGCCCTTAACTATGGCTACACCTTC.

J is TRBJ2-7 and V is TRBV28, with D unresolved. Between the trimmed V and J ends, which lost 9 bases and 8 bases, there was a span of 8 bases. Germline CDR1 reads MDHEN; CDR2 reads SYDVKM. The CDR3 is 9 amino acids. In nucleotides, the CDR3 is TGTGCCAGAAAGGTACAGCAGTACTTC. It is translated as CARKVQQYF. Drawing the rest from reference TRBV28 and TRBJ2-7, the complete variable domain is DVKVTQSSRYLVKRTGEKVFLECVQDMDHENMFWYRQDPGLGLRLIYFSYDVKMKEKGDIPEGYSVSREKKERFSLILESASTNQTSMYLCARKVQQYFGPGTRLTVT.

V is TRBV6-1 and J is TRBJ2-3; the D gene is possibly TRBD2 (6 bases). Germline V lookup: CDR1 MNHNS, CDR2 SASEGT. The CDR3 length is 15 residues. Trimming left V 2 bases short and J 5 bases short, with 14 bases between. This chain's CDR3 is CASSEWWASEDTQYF. The CDR3 DNA follows: TGTGCCAGCAGTGAATGGTGGGCTAGCGAAGATACGCAGTATTTT.

The V and J genes are TRBV18 and TRBJ1-4; 7 bases align to TRBD1. There are 16 residues in the CDR3. J lost 4 bases, V lost 3 bases, and 8 bases had no gene match. Germline V lookup: CDR1 KGHSH, CDR2 LQKENI. Here the CDR3 DNA reads TGTGCCAGCTCACCGGCTGGACAGGTCCATAATGAAAAACTGTTTTTT. This encodes CASSPAGQVHNEKLFF.

The V call is TRBV2, the J call TRBJ2-3; no clear D. Deletions cut 7 bases from V and 6 bases from J, with 20 bases between. CDR1 is SNHLY and CDR2 is FYNNEI in the germline V gene. This CDR3 is 15 amino acids long. The CDR3 is CASIELEDVTDTQYF. The CDR3 DNA reads TGTGCCAGCATCGAACTCGAGGACGTAACGGATACGCAGTATTTT.

The chain has TRBV5-1 and TRBJ2-3, with D possibly being TRBD1 or TRBD2 (5 bases each). This CDR3 spans 16 amino acids. The V end was cut by 4 bases, the J end by 2 bases, with 17 bases between. Germline CDR1 and CDR2: SGHRS and YFSETQ. The CDR3 DNA follows: TGCGCCAGCAGCCCCGGGACGGCTCCGTTCACAGATACGCAGTATTTT. Its protein product is CASSPGTAPFTDTQYF.